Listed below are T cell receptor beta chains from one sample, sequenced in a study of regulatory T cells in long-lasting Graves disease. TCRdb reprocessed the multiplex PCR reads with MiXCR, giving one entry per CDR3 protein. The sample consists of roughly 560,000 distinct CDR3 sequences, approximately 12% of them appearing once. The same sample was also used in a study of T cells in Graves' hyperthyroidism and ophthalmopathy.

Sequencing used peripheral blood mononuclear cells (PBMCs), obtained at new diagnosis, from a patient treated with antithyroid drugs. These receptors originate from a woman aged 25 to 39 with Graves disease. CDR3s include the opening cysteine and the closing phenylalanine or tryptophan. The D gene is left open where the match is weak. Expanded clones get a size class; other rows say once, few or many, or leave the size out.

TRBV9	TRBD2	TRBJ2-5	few	CASSVGTAGVQETQYF	TGTGCCAGCAGCGTAGGGACAGCGGGAGTCCAAGAGACCCAGTACTTC
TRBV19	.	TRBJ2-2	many	CASSRKSGLTQGELFF	TGTGCCAGTAGTAGGAAGAGCGGGCTCACCCAAGGGGAGCTGTTTTTT
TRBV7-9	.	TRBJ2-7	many	CASSPPPGTHYEQYF	TGTGCCAGCAGCCCCCCGCCCGGGACACACTACGAGCAGTACTTC
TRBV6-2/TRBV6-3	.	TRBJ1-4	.	CATRMLMGGANEKLFF	TGTGCCACCCGCATGCTTATGGGGGGGGCTAATGAAAAACTGTTTTTT
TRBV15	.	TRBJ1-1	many	CATSARENTEAFF	TGTGCCACCAGCGCAAGAGAGAACACTGAAGCTTTCTTT
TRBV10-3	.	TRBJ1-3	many	CAISEMVSGNTIYF	TGTGCCATCAGTGAGATGGTCTCTGGAAACACCATATATTTT
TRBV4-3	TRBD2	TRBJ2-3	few	CASSQHTTAGVGPDTQYF	TGCGCCAGCAGCCAACACACTACGGCGGGAGTGGGCCCAGATACGCAGTATTTT
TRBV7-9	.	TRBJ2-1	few	CASSFRLSNEQFF	TGTGCCAGCAGCTTTAGACTTTCGAATGAGCAGTTCTTC
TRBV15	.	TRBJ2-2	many	CATSQRKPTGELFF	TGTGCCACCAGCCAACGGAAGCCCACCGGGGAGCTGTTTTTT
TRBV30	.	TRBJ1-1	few	CAWSETGNTEAFF	TGTGCCTGGAGCGAAACAGGGAACACTGAAGCTTTCTTT
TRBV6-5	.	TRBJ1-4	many	CASSWTEEKLFF	TGTGCCAGCAGTTGGACAGAGGAAAAACTGTTTTTT
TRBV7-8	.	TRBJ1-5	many	CASSLSGTLSNQPQHF	TGTGCCAGCAGCTTGTCCGGGACCCTCAGCAATCAGCCCCAGCATTTT
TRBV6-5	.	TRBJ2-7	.	CASSFVLGRYYEQYF	TGTGCCAGCAGTTTCGTTTTGGGCAGATATTACGAGCAGTACTTC
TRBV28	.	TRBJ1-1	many	CASSFEQLTETNTEAFF	TGTGCCAGCAGTTTTGAACAGCTGACCGAGACGAACACTGAAGCTTTCTTT
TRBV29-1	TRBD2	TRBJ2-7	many	CSVEDWTSGSHEQYF	TGCAGCGTTGAAGATTGGACTAGCGGGAGCCACGAGCAGTACTTC
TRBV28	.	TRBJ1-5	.	CASTDSLNQPQHF	TGTGCCAGCACGGACAGTCTGAATCAGCCCCAGCATTTT
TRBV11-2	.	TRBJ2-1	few	CASSLFPQGQFF	TGTGCCAGCAGCTTATTCCCACAGGGGCAGTTCTTC
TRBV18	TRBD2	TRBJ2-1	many	CASSPLGGRAYNEQFF	TGTGCCAGCTCACCCTTGGGCGGGAGGGCCTACAATGAGCAGTTCTTC
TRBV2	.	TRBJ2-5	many	CASSDGGQETQYF	TGTGCCAGCAGTGACGGCGGCCAAGAGACCCAGTACTTC
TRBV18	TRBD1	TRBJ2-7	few	CASSPPQGASEQYF	TGTGCCAGCTCACCACCTCAGGGGGCCTCCGAGCAGTACTTC
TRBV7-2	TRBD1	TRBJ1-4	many	CASSSDRGEKLFF	TGTGCCAGCAGCTCCGACAGGGGAGAAAAACTGTTTTTT
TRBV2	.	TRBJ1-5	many	CASSFYDRQPQHF	TGTGCCAGCAGTTTCTATGACAGGCAGCCCCAGCATTTT
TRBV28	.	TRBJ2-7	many	CASTQSGNLAYEQYF	TGTGCCAGCACCCAATCAGGGAATCTTGCCTACGAGCAGTACTTC
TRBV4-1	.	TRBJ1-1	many	CASSDPNTGEAFF	TGCGCCAGCAGCGACCCTAATACGGGTGAAGCTTTCTTT
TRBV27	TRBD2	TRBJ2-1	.	CASTKFARTSGYNEQFF	TGTGCCAGCACCAAATTCGCACGGACTAGCGGCTACAATGAGCAGTTCTTC
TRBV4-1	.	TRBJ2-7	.	CASSLNLNFYEQYF	TGCGCCAGCAGCCTAAACCTAAATTTCTACGAGCAGTACTTC
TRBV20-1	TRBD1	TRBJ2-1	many	CSASRGHEQFF	TGCAGTGCTAGTAGGGGGCATGAGCAGTTCTTC
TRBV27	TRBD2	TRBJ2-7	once	CASSLGTSGRNYEQYF	TGTGCCAGCAGTTTAGGGACTAGCGGGAGGAACTACGAGCAGTACTTC
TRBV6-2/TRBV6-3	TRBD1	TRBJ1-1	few	CASSLGDRGNTEAFF	TGTGCCAGCAGTCTGGGGGACAGGGGGAACACTGAAGCTTTCTTT